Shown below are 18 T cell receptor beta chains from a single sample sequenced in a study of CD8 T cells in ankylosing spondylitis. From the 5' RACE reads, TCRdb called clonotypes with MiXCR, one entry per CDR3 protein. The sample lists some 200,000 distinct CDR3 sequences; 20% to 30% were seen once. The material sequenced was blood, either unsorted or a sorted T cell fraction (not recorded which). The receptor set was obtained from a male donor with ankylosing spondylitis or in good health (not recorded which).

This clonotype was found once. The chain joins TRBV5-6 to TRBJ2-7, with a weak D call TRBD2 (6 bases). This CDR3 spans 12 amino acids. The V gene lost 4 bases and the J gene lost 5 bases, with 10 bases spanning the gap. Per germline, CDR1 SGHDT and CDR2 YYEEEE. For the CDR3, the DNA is TGTGCCAGCAGCCCCGGGAGAAACGAGCAGTACTTC. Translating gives CASSPGRNEQYF.

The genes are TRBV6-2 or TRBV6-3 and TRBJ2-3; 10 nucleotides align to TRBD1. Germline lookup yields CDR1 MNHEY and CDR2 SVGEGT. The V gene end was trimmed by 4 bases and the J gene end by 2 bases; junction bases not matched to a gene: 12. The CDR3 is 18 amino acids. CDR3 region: CASSFDLRQGANTDTQYF. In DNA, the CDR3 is TGTGCCAGCAGTTTTGATTTACGACAGGGGGCGAACACAGATACGCAGTATTTT.

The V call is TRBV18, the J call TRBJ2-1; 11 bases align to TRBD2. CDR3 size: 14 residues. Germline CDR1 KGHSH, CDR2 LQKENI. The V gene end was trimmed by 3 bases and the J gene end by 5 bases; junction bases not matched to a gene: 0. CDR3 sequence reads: CASSPSGRDNEQFF. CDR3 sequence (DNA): TGTGCCAGCTCACCTAGCGGGAGGGACAATGAGCAGTTCTTC.

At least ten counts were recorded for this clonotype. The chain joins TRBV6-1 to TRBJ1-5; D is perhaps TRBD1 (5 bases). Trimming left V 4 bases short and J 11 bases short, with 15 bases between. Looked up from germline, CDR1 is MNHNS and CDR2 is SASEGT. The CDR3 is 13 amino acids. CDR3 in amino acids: CASSARVREAQHF. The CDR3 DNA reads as TGTGCCAGCAGTGCCAGGGTCCGTGAGGCCCAGCATTTT.

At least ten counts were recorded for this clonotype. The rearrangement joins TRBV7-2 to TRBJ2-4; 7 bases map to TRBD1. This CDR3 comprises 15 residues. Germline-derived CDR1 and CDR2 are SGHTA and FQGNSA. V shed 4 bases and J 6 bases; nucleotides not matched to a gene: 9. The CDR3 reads CASSSTVRDRNIQYF. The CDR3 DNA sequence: TGTGCCAGCAGCTCCACGGTCCGGGACAGAAACATTCAGTACTTC.

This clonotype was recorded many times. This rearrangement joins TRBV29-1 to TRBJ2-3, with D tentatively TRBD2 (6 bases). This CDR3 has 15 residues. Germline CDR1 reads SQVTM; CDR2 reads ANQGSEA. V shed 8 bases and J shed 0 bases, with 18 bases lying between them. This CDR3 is CSSGGRAESTDTQYF. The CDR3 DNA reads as TGCAGCTCCGGAGGGCGAGCGGAAAGCACAGATACGCAGTATTTT.

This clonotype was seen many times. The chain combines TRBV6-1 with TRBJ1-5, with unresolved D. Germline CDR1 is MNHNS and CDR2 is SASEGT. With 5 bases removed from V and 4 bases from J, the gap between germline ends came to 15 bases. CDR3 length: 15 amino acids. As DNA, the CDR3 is TGTGCCAGCAGTCCCCGGCAGCAAAGTAATCAGCCCCAGCATTTT. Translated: CASSPRQQSNQPQHF.

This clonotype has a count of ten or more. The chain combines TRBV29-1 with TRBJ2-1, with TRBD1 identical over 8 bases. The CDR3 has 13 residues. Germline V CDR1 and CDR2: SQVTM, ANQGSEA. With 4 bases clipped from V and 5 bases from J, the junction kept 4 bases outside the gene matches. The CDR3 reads CSVGGQDHNEQFF. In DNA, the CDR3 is TGCAGCGTTGGGGGACAGGACCACAATGAGCAGTTCTTC.

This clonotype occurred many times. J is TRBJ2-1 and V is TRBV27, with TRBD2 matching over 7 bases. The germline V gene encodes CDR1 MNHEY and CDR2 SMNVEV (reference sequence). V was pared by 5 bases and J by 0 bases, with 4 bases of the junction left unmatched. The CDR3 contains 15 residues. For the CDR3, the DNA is TGTGCCAGCAGTAAAGCGGGAAGCTCCTACAATGAGCAGTTCTTC. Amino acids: CASSKAGSSYNEQFF.

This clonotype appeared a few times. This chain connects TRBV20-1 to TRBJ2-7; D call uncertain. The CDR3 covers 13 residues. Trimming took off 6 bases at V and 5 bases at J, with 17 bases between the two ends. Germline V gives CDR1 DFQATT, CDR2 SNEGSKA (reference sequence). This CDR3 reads CSAPRPDVNEQYF. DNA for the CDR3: TGCAGTGCACCGCGGCCGGACGTAAACGAGCAGTACTTC.

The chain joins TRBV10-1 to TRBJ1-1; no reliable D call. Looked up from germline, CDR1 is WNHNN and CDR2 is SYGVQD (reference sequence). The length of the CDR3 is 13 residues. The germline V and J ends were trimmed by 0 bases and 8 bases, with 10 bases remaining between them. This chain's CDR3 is CASSESNRGEAFF. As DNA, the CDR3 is TGCGCCAGCAGTGAGTCTAACAGAGGGGAAGCTTTCTTT.

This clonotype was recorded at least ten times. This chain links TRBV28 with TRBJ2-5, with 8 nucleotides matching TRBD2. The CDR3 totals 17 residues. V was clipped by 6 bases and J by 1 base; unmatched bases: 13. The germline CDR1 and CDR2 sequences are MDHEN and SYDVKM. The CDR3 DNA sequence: TGTGCCAGCAGCCTTCCTGGGGGCGGGAGGACCCAAGAGACCCAGTACTTC. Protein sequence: CASSLPGGGRTQETQYF.

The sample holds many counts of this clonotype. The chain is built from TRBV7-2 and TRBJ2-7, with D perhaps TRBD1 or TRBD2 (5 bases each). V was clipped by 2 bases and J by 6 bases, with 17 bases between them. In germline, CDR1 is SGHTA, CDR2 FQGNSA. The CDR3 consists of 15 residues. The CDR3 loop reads CASSLLGALLPEQYF. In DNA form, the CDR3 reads TGTGCCAGCAGCTTACTCGGGGCTCTACTCCCCGAGCAGTACTTC. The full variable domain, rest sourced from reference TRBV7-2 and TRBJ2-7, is GAGVSQSPSNKVTEKGKDVELRCDPISGHTALYWYRQSLGQGLEFLIYFQGNSAPDKSGLPSDRFSAERTGGSVSTLTIQRTQQEDSAVYLCASSLLGALLPEQYFGPGTRLTVT.

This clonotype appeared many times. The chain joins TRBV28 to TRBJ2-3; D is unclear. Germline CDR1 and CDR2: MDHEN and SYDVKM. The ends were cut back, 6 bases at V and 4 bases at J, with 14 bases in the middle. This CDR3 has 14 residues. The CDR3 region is CASSRLDRADTQYF. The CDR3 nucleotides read TGTGCCAGCAGCCGCCTTGATCGGGCAGATACGCAGTATTTT.

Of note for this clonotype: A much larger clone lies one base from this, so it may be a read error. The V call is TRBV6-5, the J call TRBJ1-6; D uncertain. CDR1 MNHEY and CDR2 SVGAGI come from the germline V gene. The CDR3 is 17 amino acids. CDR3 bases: TGTGCCAGCAGTCACTCCACGCCGGCCAGTTATAATTCACCCCTCCACTTT. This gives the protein CASSHSTPASYNSPLHF.

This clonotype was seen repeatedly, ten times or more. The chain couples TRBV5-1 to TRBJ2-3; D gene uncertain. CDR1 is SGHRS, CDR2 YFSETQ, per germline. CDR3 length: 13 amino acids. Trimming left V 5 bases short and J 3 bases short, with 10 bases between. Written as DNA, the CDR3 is TGCGCCAGCAGTAGTGCTGCGACAGATACGCAGTATTTT. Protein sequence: CASSSAATDTQYF. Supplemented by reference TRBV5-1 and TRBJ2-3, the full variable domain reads KAGVTQTPRYLIKTRGQQVTLSCSPISGHRSVSWYQQTPGQGLQFLFEYFSETQRNKGNFPGRFSGRQFSNSRSEMNVSTLELGDSALYLCASSSAATDTQYFGPGTRLTVL.

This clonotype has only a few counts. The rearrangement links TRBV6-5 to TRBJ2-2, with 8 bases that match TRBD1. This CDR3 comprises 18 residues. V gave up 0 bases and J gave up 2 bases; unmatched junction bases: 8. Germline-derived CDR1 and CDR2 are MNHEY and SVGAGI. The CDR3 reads CASSYSREGQVNTGELFF. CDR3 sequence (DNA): TGTGCCAGCAGTTACTCGAGAGAGGGACAGGTTAACACCGGGGAGCTGTTTTTT.

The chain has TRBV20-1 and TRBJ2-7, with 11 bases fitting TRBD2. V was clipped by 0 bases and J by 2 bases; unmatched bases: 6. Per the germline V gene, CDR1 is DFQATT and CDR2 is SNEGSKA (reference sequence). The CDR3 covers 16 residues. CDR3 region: CSARDRGSGRAYEQYF. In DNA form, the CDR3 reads TGCAGTGCTAGAGATCGTGGTAGCGGGAGGGCCTACGAGCAGTACTTC.